The sequence of this TCR beta chain was determined in a study of cytomegalovirus exposure and HLA in healthy donors (TCRdb year 2017). In the study overall: According to an earlier analysis of 450 to 650 of the donors, about 179 million T cells yielded over 90 million unique TCR beta sequences and around 280 Gb of sequence data. An early release that covered about 600 HLA-typed donors contained around 330 gigabases of sequencing data and 65 million to 100 million unique TCR sequences. Among the roughly 400 genotyped donors, 81% belonged to the genetic ancestry cluster associated with self-reported Caucasian donors. The study aimed to test whether signatures of past pathogen exposure could be identified by cataloging public T cell receptors. The study profiled the T cell repertoires of hundreds of subjects by immunosequencing and related them to cytomegalovirus serostatus. A separate validation cohort of 100 to 150 different subjects was used in addition to the roughly 720-subject first cohort. The study combined high-throughput TCR immunosequencing, statistical association of individual TCRs with disease status, and machine learning to predict cytomegalovirus infection status. A later analysis re-examined previously published TCR beta repertoires from roughly 650 donors and added high-resolution HLA genotyping to investigate patterns of TCR occurrence. The later analysis used no new phenotypic data to find candidate immune exposures, relying instead on TCR beta sequences and their occurrence across donors. An earlier analysis of 587 of the donors applied high-throughput TCR beta sequencing to assess whether each TCR beta V gene segment acted as functional or pseudogenic. Donor age, sex, ethnicity and CMV serostatus were compiled together with the repertoire data. A later genetic analysis took genome-wide SNP genotypes for about three fifths of the 666 donors and used that subset as a discovery cohort. Every repertoire in the discovery cohort had been generated on one and the same sequencing platform. HLA typing included class I and class II loci at four-digit resolution. The number of typed donors differed by locus: about 620-640 for A, B, C, DRB1 and DQB1; 500 to 550 for DQA1; fewer than 610 for DPA1; and some 430 for DPB1. Five DR-DQ haplotypes were treated as single units for association and clustering because of strong linkage in the cohort. Across under 500 genotyped donors of the cohort, an average of roughly 230,000 unique TCR beta nucleotide sequences per donor were sequenced, and roughly a sixth of those sequences were non-productive.

The cohort comprised 670 or so healthy bone marrow donors. At the time of sampling, every cohort member was nominally healthy, though immune exposures that went unrecorded were likely present. The donor was CMV seropositive and was included in the group of 290 or so seropositive cohort members. Each donor provided a peripheral blood sample, and peripheral blood mononuclear cells were used for TCR beta sequencing. Genomic DNA extraction from the blood cell samples was performed with the Qiagen DNeasy Blood Extraction Kit. From the germline V gene (reference sequence), CDR1 is MNHNY and CDR2 is SVGAGI. V loses 2 bases of germline sequence and J loses 0 bases, and the interval between the two ends is 11 bases. There are 15 amino acids in the CDR3, from cysteine to phenylalanine inclusive. Just the 45-base CDR3 DNA is kept, in frame starting at base 1. Results and caveats for the whole study, not just this receptor: According to a later analysis, TCR association rates differed among HLA loci, with DRB1 alleles showing the most associated TCRs and HLA-C alleles showing the fewest. Because HLA typing was missing for some donors at each locus, association tests included only the typed subset. A group of highly shared sequence variants was considered likely to be a technical artifact of the sequencing pipeline. Three of the identified cytomegalovirus-associated TCR beta chains were confirmed in vitro to be specific for cytomegalovirus antigens. In a later analysis, about 17,000 TCR beta sequences were associated with specific HLA alleles at a false discovery rate of 0.05. When HLA alleles, especially DR and DQ, strongly co-occurred, attributing TCR associations to individual alleles was difficult. The authors suggested that the approach could potentially be extended to other disease states and immunological phenotypes. In an earlier analysis of approximately 590 of the donors, most TCR beta V segments appeared in productive rearrangements about 87% or about 30% of the time, broadly matching IMGT annotations. V-gene and J-gene trimming of TCR beta chains was associated with a missense DCLRE1C variant in a later genetic analysis, and the association was replicated in an independent cohort. Correlated functional status among segregating V segments might reflect linkage disequilibrium, but an unknown experimental factor could not be ruled out. Several of the top co-occurrence clusters appeared to be linked to parvovirus B19, influenza, CMV and Epstein-Barr virus, according to a later analysis. Fewer than 20 rarely observed V segments, including chromosome 9 orphons, were excluded from the earlier analysis of 550 to 700 of the donors because counts were too low. Roughly uniform sequencing depth across donors was assumed in presence/absence analyses, although this assumption may not hold. While some public TCRs were present in many individuals, most TCR sequences turned up only very rarely across donors. In a later analysis, most CMV-associated TCR beta chains were found to appear HLA-restricted, with HLA associations seemingly driven largely by CMV exposure. A total of 164 TCR beta chains were listed by the study as associated with cytomegalovirus. Some IMGT-functional V segments, including TRBV6-2 and TRBV6-3, could not be distinguished by the 87-base-pair reads and were therefore excluded. In a later analysis, HLA-associated TCR beta chains were found to be more clonally expanded and to have lower generation probabilities than equally common non-associated chains. A further reported finding was that TCR beta sequences accurately predicted the HLA-A and HLA-B alleles for most subjects in the first cohort. A later genetic analysis reported fewer N-insertions in productive TCRs among donors in an Asian-associated ancestry cluster than the approximately 670-donor mean. This cohort had only TCR beta chains sequenced, and the lack of alpha or paired-chain data limited which features could be detected. The classifier was reported to diagnose cytomegalovirus status with high specificity and sensitivity in both the original cohort and the validation cohort. The only immune exposure information available for the cohort was CMV serostatus.

Library construction relied on the immunoSEQ multiplex PCR assay. A mixture of 60 forward primers for TCR Vbeta segments and 13 reverse primers for TCR Jbeta segments was used in the multiplex PCR. Amplification of the CDR3 region of rearranged TCR beta genes was performed with a multiplex PCR assay on genomic DNA. Amplified TCR beta libraries were sequenced as 87-base-pair reads on the Illumina HiSeq System. In the source study's methods: Across the 666 repertoires, a later analysis counted some 80 million unique TCR beta chains, roughly 11 million of which were shared by at least two donors. To remove PCR and sequencing errors, raw reads were error-corrected and collapsed into unique sequences using a nearest-neighbor algorithm that merged closely related sequences. To assign V, D and J gene segments, CDR3 sequences were aligned to IMGT reference sequences. For a sequence to be retained, a match of at least six nucleotides to both a V gene segment and a J gene segment was required. Rearrangements were classified as productive when the CDR3 lacked stop codons and remained in frame with V and J, and all other rearrangements were classified as non-productive. CDR3 was defined according to IMGT convention as the region running from the second conserved V-encoded cysteine to the conserved J-encoded phenylalanine. The earlier analysis of about 610 of the donors excluded sequences that lacked an unambiguous match to a single V gene segment. An earlier analysis of 450 to 650 of the donors called V segments functional above 56.7% productive rearrangements and segregating when the between-donor standard deviation exceeded 5%. To diagnose cytomegalovirus status from the catalog of TCR beta chain sequences, a statistical classification framework was built. A later analysis assigned V and J genes by comparing TCR nucleotide sequences with IMGT/GENE-DB human TR gene sequences. In a later analysis, CDR3 sequences and most-parsimonious VDJ recombination scenarios were assigned using the TCRdist pipeline. In a later analysis, each TCR beta chain was defined by its CDR3 amino acid sequence together with its V-gene family, and reads without a unique V-gene family were excluded. A later analysis removed 592 highly shared, low-generation-probability nucleotide sequences to deal with suspected cross-contamination and a sequencing artifact. A later analysis calculated a clonal expansion index for each public chain from normalized within-repertoire ranks of inferred template counts. A later analysis computed generation probabilities with a VDJ recombination model fitted to out-of-frame rearrangements, and checked the results against IGoR. In a later analysis, hypergeometric tests were used to score TCR-TCR, TCR-HLA and TCR-CMV co-occurrence, with a repertoire-size bias correction applied to TCR pairs. In a later analysis, false discovery rates were estimated by permuting HLA or CMV assignments 20 times. In a later analysis, co-occurring TCRs were grouped with DBSCAN, and TCRdist sequence similarity was added when clustering was performed within HLA-allele-positive subsets. Repertoires with fewer than 30,000 or more than 120,000 public chains were left out of co-occurrence clustering, as were a handful of repertoires with anomalous nucleotide sharing. The source is immuneACCESS, and TCRdb retained only in-frame sequences with V and J called. Part of the clones is not carried over; for the studies checked, unresolved V genes explain less than half of this, and the remainder is unexplained. That table is the source of V, J and clone size, and D and trimming were worked out from the DNA. The sample includes some 77,000 clones, with 79% observed a single time. The ten largest clones capture 22% of the sample.

Turning to this clone: Which antigen it targets is not known. Per-base quality was not reported, and no clone a single base away is much larger than it.

This receptor chain uses TRBV6-6 and TRBJ2-7, and possibly TRBD2, on 7 matching bases. The sample was PBMCs. The clonotype originates from a woman aged 35 to 49 in good health and CMV-seropositive. The nucleotides are TGTGCCAGCAGTTACGCGGGGGCCAACTCCTACGAGCAGTACTTC. Protein translation: CASSYAGANSYEQYF.